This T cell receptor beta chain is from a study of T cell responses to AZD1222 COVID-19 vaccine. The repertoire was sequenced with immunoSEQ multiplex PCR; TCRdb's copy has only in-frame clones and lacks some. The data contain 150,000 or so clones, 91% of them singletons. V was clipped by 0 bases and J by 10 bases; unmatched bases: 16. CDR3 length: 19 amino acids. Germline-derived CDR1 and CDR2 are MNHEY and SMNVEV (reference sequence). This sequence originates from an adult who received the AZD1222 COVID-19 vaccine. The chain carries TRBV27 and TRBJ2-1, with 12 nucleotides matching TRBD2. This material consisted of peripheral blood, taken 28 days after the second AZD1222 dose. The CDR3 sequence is CASSLSRRAASGGAHEQFF. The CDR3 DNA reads TGTGCCAGCAGTTTATCGAGGAGAGCGGCTAGCGGGGGGGCACACGAGCAGTTCTTC.